The 32 T cell receptor beta chains given below trace back to one sample, sequenced in a study of blood T cell repertoires in COVID-19 (dated by TCRdb to the early 2020s). Receptor amplification or capture employed the immunoSEQ multiplex PCR assay. Entries here come from immuneACCESS through TCRdb and include only in-frame sequences with V and J called. Some clones fail to appear in such tables; in the studies checked, an unresolved V gene covers under half of the shortfall, and the cause of the remainder is unknown. The sample records 200,000 or so clones, around 77% of which are singletons. The ten top clones hold approximately 15% of the sample. Sequencing input: peripheral blood. Every receptor here comes from a man in his fifties or sixties with active or convalescent COVID-19.

The V and J genes are TRBV7-9 and TRBJ2-7; TRBD2 matches at 7 bases. Trimming took 4 bases from V and 3 from J; bases not matched to a gene: 9. The CDR3 is 15 amino acids. The germline V gene has CDR1 SEHNR and CDR2 FQNEAQ (reference sequence). CDR3 nucleotide sequence: TGTGCCAGCAGCTGGGGGGGGACGCCGTTCTACGAGCAGTACTTC. Amino acid sequence: CASSWGGTPFYEQYF.

The chain uses TRBV19 and TRBJ2-7; 10 bases are a match to TRBD2. V lost 5 bases and J lost 5; bases outside the gene matches: 12. The CDR3 runs 16 residues. The V gene's germline CDR1 is LNHDA and CDR2 SQIVND (reference sequence). The CDR3 coding sequence is TGTGCCAGTAGTGGGTCCTCCGGGACTAGCGTCAACGAGCAGTACTTC. It encodes CASSGSSGTSVNEQYF.

The chain is built from TRBV7-7 and TRBJ2-7; D is perhaps TRBD2 (5 bases). The CDR3 sequence is 14 residues long. The germline CDR1 and CDR2 sequences are SSHAT and FNYEAQ (reference sequence). The V end was cut by 3 bases, the J end by 7 bases, with 16 bases between. The CDR3 sequence: CASSFEAFSGEQYF. The CDR3 DNA is TGTGCCAGCAGCTTTGAAGCTTTCTCGGGGGAGCAGTACTTC.

V usage is TRBV28 and J usage is TRBJ2-1, with TRBD2 identical over 12 bases. Trimming took 2 bases from V and 3 from J; bases not matched to a gene: 5. There are 17 residues in the CDR3. The germline CDR1 and CDR2 sequences are MDHEN and SYDVKM. CDR3 residues: CASSLRRTSGIYNEQFF. In DNA, the CDR3 is TGTGCCAGCAGTTTACGCAGGACTAGCGGGATCTACAATGAGCAGTTCTTC.

The V and J genes are TRBV19 and TRBJ1-1; 10 positions agree with TRBD1. V was clipped by 8 bases and J by 4 bases; unmatched bases: 10. The CDR3 extends over 15 amino acids. Germline CDR1 is LNHDA and CDR2 is SQIVND (reference sequence). Here the CDR3 DNA reads TGTGCCAGTGGACAGGGGGTAGGATACCCCACTGAAGCTTTCTTT. Protein sequence: CASGQGVGYPTEAFF.

This chain links TRBV28 with TRBJ2-5; 8 bases line up with TRBD1. The CDR3 contains 16 residues. The J segment lost 2 bases and the V segment lost 7 bases, leaving 12 bases of the junction unmatched. CDR1 and CDR2 from the germline V gene are MDHEN and SYDVKM. The CDR3 here is CASNSRGDRGQETQYF. CDR3 sequence (DNA): TGTGCCAGCAACTCCAGGGGAGACAGGGGACAAGAGACCCAGTACTTC.

This clone was detected only a few times. V gene TRBV24-1 combines with J gene TRBJ1-2, with D maybe TRBD1 (6 bases). Germline loops: CDR1 KGHDR, CDR2 SFDVKD. This CDR3 has 14 amino acids. V gave up 0 bases and J gave up 8 bases, with 12 bases separating them. The chain's CDR3 is CATSDLLGAEGYTF. The DNA for the CDR3 is TGTGCCACCAGTGATTTGCTGGGGGCAGAGGGCTACACCTTC.

Here the CDR3 DNA reads TGTGCCAGCGAATTCCTATCCCGAGAAGCTTTCTTT. Translating gives CASEFLSREAFF. V is TRBV27 and J is TRBJ1-1, with D uncertain. Germline loops: CDR1 MNHEY, CDR2 SMNVEV (reference sequence). This CDR3 comprises 12 residues. Trimming stripped 8 bases from V and 8 bases from J, with 15 bases between.

This clone was counted a few times. CDR3 sequence: CASSQVTGMNTEAFF. The CDR3 DNA reads as TGTGCCAGCAGCCAAGTCACAGGAATGAACACTGAAGCTTTCTTT. V and J are TRBV14 and TRBJ1-1, with TRBD1 as a possible D gene (5 bases). The length of the CDR3 is 15 residues. The V gene's germline CDR1 is SGHDN and CDR2 FVKESK. Trimming stripped 1 base from V and 0 bases from J, with 9 bases between.

This clone came up once. V usage is TRBV6-1 and J usage is TRBJ1-2, with 8 bases that match TRBD1. CDR1 is MNHNS, CDR2 SASEGT, per germline. The junction had 9 bases not matched to a gene; V was cut back by 4 bases and J by 2 bases. The CDR3 is made up of 16 amino acids. Here the CDR3 DNA reads TGTGCCAGCAGTGCCCAGGGGACAGGTTGGAACTATGGCTACACCTTC. This encodes CASSAQGTGWNYGYTF.

This chain uses TRBV19 with TRBJ1-4; possible D gene TRBD1, 6 bases. This CDR3 region has 15 residues. V dropped 5 bases and J dropped 7 bases, with 17 bases sitting between them. Germline V gives CDR1 LNHDA, CDR2 SQIVND (reference sequence). The CDR3 region is CASSPPGGQGEKLFF. Written as DNA, the CDR3 is TGTGCCAGTAGTCCCCCGGGGGGGCAAGGTGAAAAACTGTTTTTT. The full variable domain, in which reference TRBV19 and TRBJ1-4 provide the parts outside the CDR3, is DGGITQSPKYLFRKEGQNVTLSCEQNLNHDAMYWYRQDPGQGLRLIYYSQIVNDFQKGDIAEGYSVSREKKESFPLTVTSAQKNPTAFYLCASSPPGGQGEKLFFGSGTQLSVL.

This clone showed up just a few times. The J gene is TRBJ1-6, the V gene TRBV7-6, with TRBD1 matching 11 bases. Germline loops: CDR1 SGHVS, CDR2 FNYEAQ. This CDR3 is built from 15 residues. The ends lost 5 bases at V and 8 bases at J; junction bases unmatched: 5. CDR3 in DNA: TGTGCCAGCAGCCTAGAGGACAGGGGGCATTCACCCCTCCACTTT. Translation gives CASSLEDRGHSPLHF.

The chain combines TRBV6-5 with TRBJ2-7, with TRBD1 as a possible D gene (6 bases). The CDR3 contains 15 residues. Trimming cost V 5 bases and J 2 bases, with 16 bases left between them. CDR1 and CDR2 from the germline V gene are MNHEY and SVGAGI. CDR3 protein: CASSPREGGAYEQYF. CDR3 bases: TGTGCCAGCAGTCCCCGCGAAGGGGGAGCCTACGAGCAGTACTTC.

This chain uses TRBV10-3 with TRBJ1-6; 9 nucleotides match TRBD1. Per germline, CDR1 ENHRY and CDR2 SYGVKD. The CDR3 spans 14 residues. V trimming: 2 bases; J trimming: 7 bases; junction bases outside the gene matches: 0. CDR3 loop: CAISEGQGNSPLHF. The CDR3 DNA sequence: TGTGCCATCAGTGAGGGACAGGGGAATTCACCCCTCCACTTT.

This clone was found once. This chain joins TRBV6-1 and TRBJ2-7; TRBD2 might be the D (6 bases). Trimming pared 4 bases from V and 4 bases from J, leaving 26 bases between. The CDR3 runs 18 residues. CDR1 and CDR2 from the germline V gene are MNHNS and SASEGT. The CDR3 sequence: CASSARSGLSLRDYEQYF. The CDR3 bases are TGTGCCAGCAGTGCTCGATCGGGACTTTCCCTAAGGGATTACGAGCAGTACTTC.

The V gene is TRBV11-2, the J gene TRBJ2-3, with TRBD2 matching 7 bases. This CDR3 has 18 amino acids. CDR1 and CDR2 from the germline V gene are SGHAT and FQNNGV. Germline trimming cut 6 bases from V and 6 bases from J; bases unmatched to any gene: 21. The CDR3 nucleotides are TGTGCCAGCAGTTGGCCGCGACTAGCATCTAAAAAAGAGGATACGCAGTATTTT. This codes for CASSWPRLASKKEDTQYF. Combining the CDR3 with reference TRBV11-2 and TRBJ2-3 gives the whole variable domain EAGVAQSPRYKIIEKRQSVAFWCNPISGHATLYWYQQILGQGPKLLIQFQNNGVVDDSQLPKDRFSAERLKGVDSTLKIQPAKLEDSAVYLCASSWPRLASKKEDTQYFGPGTRLTVL.

V is TRBV5-4 and J is TRBJ2-7; maybe TRBD1 (5 bases). CDR3 size: 14 residues. V was clipped by 0 bases and J by 0 bases, with 7 bases between them. Germline V gene data show CDR1 as SGHNT and CDR2 as YYREEE (reference sequence). CDR3 nucleotides: TGTGCCAGCAGCTTGGACAGGAGCTCCTACGAGCAGTACTTC. This translates into CASSLDRSSYEQYF.

This sequence joins TRBV7-2 and TRBJ2-3, with D possibly being TRBD2 (6 bases). Germline loops: CDR1 SGHTA, CDR2 FQGNSA. The V end lost 0 bases, the J end lost 3 bases, and 10 bases lay between the germline ends. The CDR3 sequence is 15 residues long. The CDR3 bases are TGTGCCAGCAGCTTAGCGGGAGGTTGGACAGATACGCAGTATTTT. It is translated as CASSLAGGWTDTQYF.

J is TRBJ2-7 and V is TRBV5-4; 13 bases map to TRBD2. Trimming cost V 0 bases and J 7 bases; bases outside gene matches: 4. CDR3 length: 15 residues. Germline V lookup: CDR1 SGHNT, CDR2 YYREEE (reference sequence). The CDR3 loop is CASSLGLAGGWEQYF. The DNA for the CDR3 is TGTGCCAGCAGCTTGGGACTAGCGGGAGGCTGGGAGCAGTACTTC. Together with reference TRBV5-4 and TRBJ2-7, the CDR3 gives the full variable domain: ETGVTQSPTHLIKTRGQQVTLRCSSQSGHNTVSWYQQALGQGPQFIFQYYREEENGRGNFPPRFSGLQFPNYSSELNVNALELDDSALYLCASSLGLAGGWEQYFGPGTRLTVT.

The chain couples TRBV24-1 to TRBJ2-1, with TRBD2 matching 13 bases. This CDR3 spans 15 amino acids. J gave up 5 bases and V 4 bases, and 1 base lay outside the gene matches. The germline V gene encodes CDR1 KGHDR and CDR2 SFDVKD. CDR3 coding DNA: TGTGCCACCAGTGACGGACTAGCGGGGGACAATGAGCAGTTCTTC. This translates into CATSDGLAGDNEQFF.

The CDR3 DNA sequence: TGTGCCACCAGTGATAACAGGGCGAGCACAGATACGCAGTATTTT. Its translation: CATSDNRASTDTQYF. The chain uses TRBV24-1 and TRBJ2-3; tentative D call: TRBD1 (6 bases). The ends were cut back, 3 bases at V and 0 bases at J, with 9 bases in the middle. Germline CDR1 and CDR2: KGHDR and SFDVKD. CDR3 size: 15 residues.

J is TRBJ2-3 and V is TRBV3-1 (or the pseudogene TRBV3-2); 7 bases are a match to TRBD2. J lost 5 bases, V lost 2 bases, and 7 bases had no gene match. Germline assignment: CDR1 LGHDT and CDR2 YNNKEL (reference sequence). The CDR3 is made up of 15 amino acids. The chain's CDR3 is CASSQQGGRVDTQYF. Here the CDR3 DNA reads TGTGCCAGCAGCCAACAAGGCGGGAGAGTAGATACGCAGTATTTT.

The V gene is TRBV3-1 (or the pseudogene TRBV3-2), the J gene TRBJ2-2; weak D call: TRBD1 (6 bases). The CDR3 length is 15 residues. Trimming left V 4 bases short and J 7 bases short, with 16 bases between. In germline, CDR1 is LGHDT, CDR2 YNNKEL (reference sequence). CDR3 sequence reads: CASSPRDTRGGELFF. Written as DNA, the CDR3 is TGTGCCAGCAGCCCTCGGGACACACGGGGCGGGGAGCTGTTTTTT.

The gene calls are TRBV7-2 and TRBJ1-3; tentatively, D is TRBD1 (6 bases). Looked up from germline, CDR1 is SGHTA and CDR2 is FQGNSA. Trimming cost V 2 bases and J 4 bases, with 12 bases left between them. The CDR3 has 15 residues. CDR3 sequence (DNA): TGTGCCAGCAGCTTATATACAGGGAGCGGAAACACCATATATTTT. Encoded protein: CASSLYTGSGNTIYF.

The chain carries TRBV18 and TRBJ2-7; 8 nucleotides align to TRBD1. Looked up from germline, CDR1 is KGHSH and CDR2 is LQKENI. This CDR3 region has 15 residues. V lost 3 bases and J lost 6; bases outside the gene matches: 10. The CDR3 is CASSPIAGGQGEQYF. The CDR3 DNA sequence: TGTGCCAGCTCACCTATAGCAGGGGGCCAGGGCGAGCAGTACTTC.

The chain combines TRBV7-7 with TRBJ2-5, with 8 bases that match TRBD1. The trim removed 4 bases at V and 5 bases at J, leaving 12 bases unmatched. Germline-derived CDR1 and CDR2 are SSHAT and FNYEAQ (reference sequence). The CDR3 consists of 16 residues. The CDR3 protein is CASSSSLSGGEETQYF. DNA for the CDR3: TGTGCCAGCAGCTCATCGCTTTCAGGGGGCGAGGAGACCCAGTACTTC.

This clone was detected only once. The chain employs TRBV10-2 and TRBJ2-5, with D perhaps TRBD1 (9 bases). This CDR3 has 19 residues. The V gene's germline CDR1 is WSHSY and CDR2 SAAADI. Deletions cut 2 bases from V and 5 bases from J, with 27 bases between. CDR3 nucleotides: TGCGCCAGCAGTGAGGGGACAGGGTGGGAGAGCGGGAGATCGGAGACCCAGTACTTC. Protein: CASSEGTGWESGRSETQYF.

This chain links TRBV7-3 with TRBJ2-3; D perhaps matches TRBD1 (6 bases). The CDR3 is 13 residues long. V dropped 5 bases and J dropped 8 bases, with 14 bases sitting between them. Germline V lookup: CDR1 SGHTA, CDR2 FQGTGA. The CDR3 is CASSTNREGTQYF. CDR3 nucleotide sequence: TGTGCCAGCAGCACAAACAGGGAAGGTACGCAGTATTTT.

The chain recombines TRBV12-3 or TRBV12-4 with TRBJ1-3; no clear D gene. CDR3 length: 13 amino acids. V gave up 4 bases and J gave up 4 bases, with 8 bases separating them. CDR3: CASSSDLGNTIYF. DNA for the CDR3: TGTGCCAGCAGTTCGGACTTAGGAAACACCATATATTTT.

V usage is TRBV4-3 and J usage is TRBJ2-1, with 16 nucleotides matching TRBD2. Germline V gene sequence: CDR1 LGHNA, CDR2 YSLEER. The trim removed 4 bases at V and 3 bases at J, leaving 6 bases unmatched. This CDR3 comprises 18 residues. The CDR3 loop reads CASSPGTSGRAHYNEQFF. The DNA of the CDR3 is TGCGCCAGCAGCCCAGGGACTAGCGGGAGGGCCCACTACAATGAGCAGTTCTTC.

The V and J genes are TRBV7-2 and TRBJ1-1; 8 nucleotides line up with TRBD1. Germline V gives CDR1 SGHTA, CDR2 FQGNSA. V shed 5 bases, J shed 5 bases, and the junction held 10 bases outside the gene matches. The CDR3 contains 15 residues. The CDR3 reads CASSPYTGGGTEAFF. For the CDR3, the DNA is TGTGCCAGCAGCCCCTATACAGGGGGGGGGACTGAAGCTTTCTTT.

This chain links TRBV25-1 with TRBJ1-5; the D gene is possibly TRBD1 (5 bases). This CDR3 is built from 13 residues. Trimming took off 6 bases at V and 5 bases at J, with 11 bases between the two ends. Germline V lookup: CDR1 MGHDK, CDR2 SYGVNS. CDR3 in amino acids: CASRGAGDQPQHF. CDR3 DNA: TGTGCCAGCAGAGGTGCGGGGGATCAGCCCCAGCATTTT.